This T cell receptor beta chain was sequenced during a study of T cell responses to AZD1222 COVID-19 vaccine. General observations from the study: CD4 TCRs linked to vaccination spanned spike, dominating at 160-218 and 743-854.

Generated by immunoSEQ multiplex PCR, the TCRdb table keeps only in-frame clones and is missing some. Among under 150,000 clones, roughly 91% were seen once, and the ten largest hold 5.1%. This CDR3 has 15 residues. V lost 2 bases and J lost 4, with 12 bases in between. Germline values: CDR1 SEHNR, CDR2 FQNEAQ (reference sequence). Concerning this clone: The antigen remains unidentified.

The receptor's source is an adult in good health. The chain joins TRBV7-9 to TRBJ1-3; D is unclear. The sample here was peripheral blood, taken on day 0 of AZD1222 vaccination. The DNA of the CDR3 is TGTGCCAGCAGCTTAACTGCCCGAGGGGGAAACACCATATATTTT. It is translated as CASSLTARGGNTIYF.